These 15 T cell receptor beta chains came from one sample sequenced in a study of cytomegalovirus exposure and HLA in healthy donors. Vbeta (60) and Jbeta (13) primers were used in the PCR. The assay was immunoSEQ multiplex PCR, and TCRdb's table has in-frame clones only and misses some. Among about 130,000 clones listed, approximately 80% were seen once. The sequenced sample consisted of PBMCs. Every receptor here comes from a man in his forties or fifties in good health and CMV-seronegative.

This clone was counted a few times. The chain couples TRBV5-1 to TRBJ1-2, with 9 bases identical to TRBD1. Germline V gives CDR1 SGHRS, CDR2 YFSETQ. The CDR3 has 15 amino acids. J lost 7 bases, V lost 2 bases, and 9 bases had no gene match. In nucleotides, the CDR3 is TGCGCCAGCAGCTTTGAACAGGGGGCAGCGGGTGGCTACACCTTC. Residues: CASSFEQGAAGGYTF.

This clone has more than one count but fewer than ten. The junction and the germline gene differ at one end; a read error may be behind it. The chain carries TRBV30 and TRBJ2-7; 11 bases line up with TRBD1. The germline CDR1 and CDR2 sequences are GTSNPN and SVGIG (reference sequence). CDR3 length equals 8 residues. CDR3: CALGQGVF. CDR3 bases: TGTGCCTTGGGACAGGGGGTCTTC.

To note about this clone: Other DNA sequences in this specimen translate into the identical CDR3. CDR3 residues: CASSGGGWETQYF. For the CDR3, the DNA is TGTGCCAGCAGTGGAGGGGGCTGGGAGACCCAGTACTTC. The gene calls are TRBV2 and TRBJ2-5, with 7 bases aligning to TRBD1. Germline V gene lookup returns CDR1 SNHLY and CDR2 FYNNEI. This CDR3 is 13 amino acids long. The junction had 4 bases not matched to a gene; V was cut back by 4 bases and J by 5 bases.

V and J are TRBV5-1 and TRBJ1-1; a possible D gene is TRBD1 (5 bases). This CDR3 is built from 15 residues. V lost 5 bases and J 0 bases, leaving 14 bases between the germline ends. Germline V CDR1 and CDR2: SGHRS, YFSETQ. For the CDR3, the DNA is TGCGCCAGCAGTCGAACGGGGGGAGTGAACACTGAAGCTTTCTTT. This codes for CASSRTGGVNTEAFF.

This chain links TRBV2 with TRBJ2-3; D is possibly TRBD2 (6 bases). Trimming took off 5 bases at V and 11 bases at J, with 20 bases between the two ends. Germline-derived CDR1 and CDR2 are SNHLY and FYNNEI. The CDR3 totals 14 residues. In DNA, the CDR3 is TGTGCCAGCAGTTACGTCCCACTCGGGGGTGAGCAGTATTTT. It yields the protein CASSYVPLGGEQYF. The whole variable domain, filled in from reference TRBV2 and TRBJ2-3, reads EPEVTQTPSHQVTQMGQEVILRCVPISNHLYFYWYRQILGQKVEFLVSFYNNEISEKSEIFDDQFSVERPDGSNFTLKIRSTKLEDSAMYFCASSYVPLGGEQYFGPGTRLTVL.

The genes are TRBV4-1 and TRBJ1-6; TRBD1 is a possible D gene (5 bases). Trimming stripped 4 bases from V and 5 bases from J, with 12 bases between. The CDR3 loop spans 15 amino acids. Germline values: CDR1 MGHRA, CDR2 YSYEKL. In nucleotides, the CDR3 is TGCGCCAGCAGCCCAGCAACAGGAGATAATTCACCCCTCCACTTT. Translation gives CASSPATGDNSPLHF.

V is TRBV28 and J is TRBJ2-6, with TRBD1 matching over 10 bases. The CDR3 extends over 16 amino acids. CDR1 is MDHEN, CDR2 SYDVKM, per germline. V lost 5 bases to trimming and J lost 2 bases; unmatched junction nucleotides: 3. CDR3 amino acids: CASSGTGAPGANVLTF. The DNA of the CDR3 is TGTGCCAGCAGTGGGACAGGGGCTCCTGGGGCCAACGTCCTGACTTTC.

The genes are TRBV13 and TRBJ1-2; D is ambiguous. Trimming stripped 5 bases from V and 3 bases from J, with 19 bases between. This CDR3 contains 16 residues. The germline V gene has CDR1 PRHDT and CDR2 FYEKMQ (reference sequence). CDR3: CASSPYISPLDYGYTF. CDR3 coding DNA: TGTGCCAGCAGCCCCTATATATCACCCTTGGACTATGGCTACACCTTC. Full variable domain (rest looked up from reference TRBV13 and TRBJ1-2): AAGVIQSPRHLIKEKRETATLKCYPIPRHDTVYWYQQGPGQDPQFLISFYEKMQSDKGSIPDRFSAQQFSDYHSELNMSSLELGDSALYFCASSPYISPLDYGYTFGSGTRLTVV.

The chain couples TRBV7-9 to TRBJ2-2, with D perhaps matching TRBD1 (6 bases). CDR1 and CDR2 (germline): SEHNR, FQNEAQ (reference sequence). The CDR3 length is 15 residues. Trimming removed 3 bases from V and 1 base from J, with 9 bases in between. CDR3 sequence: CASSLGTMNTGELFF. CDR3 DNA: TGTGCCAGCAGCTTGGGGACAATGAACACCGGGGAGCTGTTTTTT.

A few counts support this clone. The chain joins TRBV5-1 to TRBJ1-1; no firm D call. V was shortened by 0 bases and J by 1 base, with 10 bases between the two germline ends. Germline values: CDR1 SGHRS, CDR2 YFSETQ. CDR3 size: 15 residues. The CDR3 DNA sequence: TGCGCCAGCAGCTTGGACAGCCCCCCGAACACTGAAGCTTTCTTT. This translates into CASSLDSPPNTEAFF.

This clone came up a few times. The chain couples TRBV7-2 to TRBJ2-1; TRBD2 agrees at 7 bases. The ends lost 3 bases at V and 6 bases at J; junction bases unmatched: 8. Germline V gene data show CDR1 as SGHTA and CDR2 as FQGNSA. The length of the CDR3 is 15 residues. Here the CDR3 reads CASSLGTTGANEQFF. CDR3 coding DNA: TGTGCCAGCAGCTTGGGGACTACCGGGGCCAATGAGCAGTTCTTC.

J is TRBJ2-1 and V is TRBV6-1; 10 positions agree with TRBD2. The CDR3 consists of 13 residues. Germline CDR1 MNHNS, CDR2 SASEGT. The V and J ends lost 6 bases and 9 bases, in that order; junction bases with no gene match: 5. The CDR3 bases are TGTGCCAGCAGCCCGGGACTAGCGAGTGAGCAGTTCTTC. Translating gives CASSPGLASEQFF.

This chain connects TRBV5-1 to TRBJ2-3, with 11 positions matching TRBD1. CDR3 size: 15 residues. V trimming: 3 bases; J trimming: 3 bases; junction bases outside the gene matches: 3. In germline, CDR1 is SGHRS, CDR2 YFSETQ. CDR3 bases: TGCGCCAGCAGCTATGGGACAGGGGGTACAGATACGCAGTATTTT. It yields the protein CASSYGTGGTDTQYF.

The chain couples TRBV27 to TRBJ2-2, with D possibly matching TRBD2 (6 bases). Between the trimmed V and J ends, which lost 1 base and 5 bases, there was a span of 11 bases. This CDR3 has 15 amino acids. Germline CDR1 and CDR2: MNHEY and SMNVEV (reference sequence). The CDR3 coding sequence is TGTGCCAGCAGTTTATGGGGGGTGGGAACCGGGGAGCTGTTTTTT. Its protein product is CASSLWGVGTGELFF.

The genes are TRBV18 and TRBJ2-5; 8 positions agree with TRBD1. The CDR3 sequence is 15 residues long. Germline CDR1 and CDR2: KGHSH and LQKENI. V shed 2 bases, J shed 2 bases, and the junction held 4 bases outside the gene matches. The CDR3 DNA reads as TGTGCCAGCTCACCAGAGTGGACAGGGCAAGAGACCCAGTACTTC. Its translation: CASSPEWTGQETQYF.